Presented here are 8 T cell receptor beta chains from one specimen sequenced in a study of shared clonotypes between healthy human individuals. CD45RO-negative cells were positively selected for CCR7, leaving out terminally differentiated effector memory CD45RA+ cells. Using immunoSEQ multiplex PCR, the repertoire was profiled, and TCRdb retains in-frame clones only, with some absent. The sample lists about 2.2 million clones, about 93% occurring once. Material: naive CD8+ T cells from PBMCs. Receptor source: a man younger than 35 in good health. Some clones in this sample may be carry-over from other donors' samples.

A note on this clone: Other nucleotide sequences in the sample specify the same CDR3. The chain joins TRBV27 to TRBJ1-1; D not resolved. V gave up 8 bases and J gave up 0 bases, with 10 bases separating them. CDR3 size: 13 residues. The germline V gene has CDR1 MNHEY and CDR2 SMNVEV (reference sequence). The CDR3 loop is CASRLTVNTEAFF. The CDR3, as DNA: TGTGCCAGCCGACTGACGGTGAACACTGAAGCTTTCTTT.

As to this clone: Additional DNA sequences in this sample encode the identical CDR3. V gene TRBV19 combines with J gene TRBJ2-1; perhaps TRBD2 as D (6 bases). The germline V gene encodes CDR1 LNHDA and CDR2 SQIVND (reference sequence). The CDR3 loop spans 14 amino acids. V lost 5 bases and J lost 1, with 9 bases in between. For the CDR3, the DNA is TGTGCCAGTAGTTTAAGCGGGTCCTACAATGAGCAGTTCTTC. Protein: CASSLSGSYNEQFF.

The V gene is TRBV2, the J gene TRBJ2-1; 7 nucleotides line up with TRBD1. Germline V lookup: CDR1 SNHLY, CDR2 FYNNEI. The CDR3 is 13 residues long. The ends lost 7 bases at V and 2 bases at J; junction bases unmatched: 2. The CDR3 DNA is TGTGCCAGCATGGGGACAGCCTACAATGAGCAGTTCTTC. Amino acids: CASMGTAYNEQFF.

V and J are TRBV6-5 and TRBJ2-7; 7 bases line up with TRBD2. This CDR3 comprises 14 residues. Germline V gene data show CDR1 as MNHEY and CDR2 as SVGAGI. Losses at the gene ends were 7 bases for V and 2 bases for J; bases not matched to a gene: 8. In DNA form, the CDR3 reads TGTGCCAGCATGTGGGCTAGCGGAGCCTACGAGCAGTACTTC. This sequence encodes CASMWASGAYEQYF.

Details on this clone: The same CDR3 can be traced to other DNA sequences in this sample. The chain joins TRBV28 to TRBJ2-5; TRBD1 is a possible D gene (6 bases). With 2 bases removed from V and 4 bases from J, the gap between germline ends came to 11 bases. Germline CDR1 and CDR2: MDHEN and SYDVKM. The CDR3 runs to 14 residues. In DNA form, the CDR3 reads TGTGCCAGCAGTTTAATGGGGGCCGGAGAGACCCAGTACTTC. Its translation is CASSLMGAGETQYF.

The V and J genes are TRBV11-2 and TRBJ2-1; possibly TRBD1 for D (6 bases). V lost 5 bases to trimming and J lost 9 bases, with 20 bases between them. Looked up from germline, CDR1 is SGHAT and CDR2 is FQNNGV. The CDR3 runs to 15 residues. CDR3 coding DNA: TGTGCCAGCAGCCACCCGTCAGGGGTCAACCCTGAGCAGTTCTTC. Its translation is CASSHPSGVNPEQFF. Based on the CDR3 plus reference TRBV11-2 and TRBJ2-1, the full variable domain is EAGVAQSPRYKIIEKRQSVAFWCNPISGHATLYWYQQILGQGPKLLIQFQNNGVVDDSQLPKDRFSAERLKGVDSTLKIQPAKLEDSAVYLCASSHPSGVNPEQFFGPGTRLTVL.

On this clone itself: A read error may account for a junction end that differs from germline. The chain joins TRBV7-3 to TRBJ2-2, with 15 bases that match TRBD2. This CDR3 region has 18 residues. Germline CDR1 SGHTA, CDR2 FQGTGA. CDR3 in amino acids: CASSLTLGLAGGPGELFF. As DNA, the CDR3 is TGTGCCAGCAGCCTAACCCTAGGACTAGCGGGAGGGCCCGGGGAGCTGTTTTTT.

Turning to this clone: The sample has other DNA sequences that encode this CDR3 too. The genes are TRBV7-6 and TRBJ2-3; D remains unclear. The V end lost 3 bases, the J end lost 3 bases, and 4 bases lay between the germline ends. CDR1 is SGHVS and CDR2 is FNYEAQ in the germline V gene. The CDR3 consists of 12 residues. CDR3 loop: CASSFGTDTQYF. CDR3 nucleotides: TGTGCCAGCAGCTTTGGGACAGATACGCAGTATTTT.